This entry lists 4 T cell receptor beta chains sequenced from one sample in a study of cytomegalovirus exposure and HLA in healthy donors. A multiplex PCR was run with 60 Vbeta primers and 13 Jbeta primers. Measured with immunoSEQ multiplex PCR; TCRdb has only the in-frame clones, and not every one. The table lists some 130,000 clones, approximately 61% of them singletons. The sequencing sample was made of PBMCs. These receptors originate from a man aged 25-45 years in good health and CMV-seropositive.

This chain uses TRBV19 with TRBJ1-4; 7 bases line up with TRBD1. The CDR3 contains 15 residues. The V gene end was trimmed by 3 bases and the J gene end by 7 bases; junction bases not matched to a gene: 8. Germline CDR1 and CDR2: LNHDA and SQIVND (reference sequence). The DNA for the CDR3 is TGTGCCAGTAGTATTGGTGACAGGGACGTTGAAAAACTGTTTTTT. As protein: CASSIGDRDVEKLFF.

The chain is built from TRBV9 and TRBJ2-1, with D tentatively TRBD1 (6 bases). The V gene lost 7 bases and the J gene lost 3 bases, with 8 bases spanning the gap. This CDR3 region has 12 residues. CDR1 is SGDLS, CDR2 YYNGEE, per germline. CDR3 nucleotide sequence: TGTGCCAGCTCGGACAGCTACAATGAGCAGTTCTTC. As protein: CASSDSYNEQFF.

The chain couples TRBV10-3 to TRBJ1-2, with D possibly being TRBD1 (6 bases). Trimming pared 11 bases from V and 2 bases from J, leaving 18 bases between. From germline, CDR1 is ENHRY and CDR2 SYGVKD. CDR3 size: 14 residues. In DNA, the CDR3 is TGTGCCGGAGGACAGAGCGGGGGAAACTATGGCTACACCTTC. Its protein product is CAGGQSGGNYGYTF.

This chain uses TRBV7-2 with TRBJ2-1, with 15 positions matching TRBD2. V trimming: 4 bases; J trimming: 8 bases; junction bases outside the gene matches: 6. The CDR3 runs to 16 residues. Germline V lookup: CDR1 SGHTA, CDR2 FQGNSA. The CDR3 region has the DNA TGTGCCAGCAGCTCGTTAGGACTAGCGGGAGGGTATGAGCAGTTCTTC. This encodes CASSSLGLAGGYEQFF.